This T cell receptor (beta chain) is from a study of T cells in Graves' hyperthyroidism and ophthalmopathy. Study details: Any treatment followed the collection of peripheral blood at initial diagnosis. Study results and limitations: Among thyroid clonotypes expanded above 0.001, most also appeared in blood.

It was RNA transcripts that yielded the amplified TCR beta CDR3 regions. First-round RT-PCR of the TCR CDR3 relied on the HTBI primer set. From the multiplex PCR reads, TCRdb called clonotypes with MiXCR, one entry per CDR3 protein. The sample lists around 570,000 distinct CDR3 sequences; roughly 21% were seen once. Details on this clonotype: Its antigen is currently unknown.

Trimming took off 2 bases at V and 3 bases at J, with 13 bases between the two ends. There are 15 residues in the CDR3. Germline values: CDR1 MGHRA, CDR2 YSYEKL. Subjects with ophthalmopathy showed a Clinical Activity Score no lower than 3, a NOSPECS grade no lower than 4, and a duration shorter than 3 months. The diagnostic basis comprised clinical symptoms, serum thyroxine and TRAb, thyroid ultrasound and orbital computed tomography. Material for sequencing was blood. This receptor was identified in a man aged 35-49 years with Graves' ophthalmopathy. This rearrangement joins TRBV4-1 to TRBJ1-2, with TRBD1 as a possible D gene (5 bases). CDR3 in amino acids: CASSQPRGGDYGYTF. CDR3 in DNA: TGCGCCAGCAGCCAACCCCGGGGGGGGGACTATGGCTACACCTTC.